These 31 T cell receptor beta chains share one sample of origin, sequenced in a study of T cells in localized non-small cell lung cancer. Assay: immunoSEQ multiplex PCR; the TCRdb copy retains only in-frame clones and omits some. Of some 39,000 clones in the sample, 80% to 90% were seen once. The input for sequencing was peripheral blood mononuclear cells, taken before any cancer treatment. The receptors originated from a male donor older than 55 with stage II lung adenocarcinoma.

The chain recombines TRBV6-5 with TRBJ1-2; D might be TRBD1 (5 bases). V was trimmed by 2 bases and J by 4 bases, leaving 17 bases between them. The germline gives CDR1 MNHEY, CDR2 SVGAGI. The CDR3 extends over 16 amino acids. In DNA form, the CDR3 reads TGTGCCAGCAGTTACGCTGACGTCGGGGCGCTCTATGGCTACACCTTC. This codes for CASSYADVGALYGYTF.

The chain couples TRBV5-5 to TRBJ1-1; D gene unclear. Germline values: CDR1 SGHKS, CDR2 YYEKEE (reference sequence). CDR3 length: 14 residues. Trimming pared 5 bases from V and 2 bases from J, leaving 13 bases between. CDR3 sequence: CASRKGVLNTEAFF. The CDR3 DNA reads as TGTGCCAGCAGAAAGGGCGTTCTTAACACTGAAGCTTTCTTT.

The V gene is TRBV11-2, the J gene TRBJ2-7; D ambiguous. Germline V lookup: CDR1 SGHAT, CDR2 FQNNGV. The CDR3 is 15 amino acids. V was trimmed by 3 bases and J by 1 base, leaving 13 bases between them. CDR3 sequence: CASSLRSVGSYEQYF. The CDR3, as DNA: TGTGCCAGCAGCTTGAGGTCGGTCGGTTCCTACGAGCAGTACTTC.

This clone was found a few times. V and J are TRBV7-2 and TRBJ2-7, with D possibly TRBD2 on 6 matching bases. Trimming stripped 2 bases from V and 6 bases from J, with 20 bases between. Germline-derived CDR1 and CDR2 are SGHTA and FQGNSA. CDR3 length: 16 residues. Written as DNA, the CDR3 is TGTGCCAGCAGCTTAACGGTGACATCGAGGGGAGGCGAGCAGTACTTC. Translating gives CASSLTVTSRGGEQYF.

This rearrangement joins TRBV7-9 to TRBJ2-3, with TRBD2 matching over 10 bases. Germline V gives CDR1 SEHNR, CDR2 FQNEAQ (reference sequence). The V and J ends lost 2 bases and 5 bases, in that order; junction bases with no gene match: 4. The CDR3 has 15 amino acids. The CDR3 sequence is CASSLMSGRGDTQYF. The CDR3 nucleotides read TGTGCCAGCAGCTTAATGAGCGGGAGGGGAGATACGCAGTATTTT.

This sequence joins TRBV4-2 and TRBJ2-5, with 13 positions matching TRBD2. This CDR3 has 18 residues. V shed 4 bases and J 1 base; nucleotides not matched to a gene: 9. Germline lookup yields CDR1 LGHNA and CDR2 YNFKEQ. In nucleotides, the CDR3 is TGTGCCAGCAGCCGATTTACCGGGACTAGCGGGATCCAAGAGACCCAGTACTTC. This translates into CASSRFTGTSGIQETQYF.

The gene calls are TRBV5-1 and TRBJ2-7; 11 nucleotides line up with TRBD1. The CDR3 sequence is 14 residues long. Germline V CDR1 and CDR2: SGHRS, YFSETQ. V lost 1 base and J lost 6; bases outside the gene matches: 3. The CDR3, as DNA: TGCGCCAGCAGCTTGTGGACAGGGGGCTTCGAGCAGTACTTC. This encodes CASSLWTGGFEQYF. Together with reference TRBV5-1 and TRBJ2-7, the CDR3 gives the full variable domain: KAGVTQTPRYLIKTRGQQVTLSCSPISGHRSVSWYQQTPGQGLQFLFEYFSETQRNKGNFPGRFSGRQFSNSRSEMNVSTLELGDSALYLCASSLWTGGFEQYFGPGTRLTVT.

The rearrangement uses TRBV18 and TRBJ1-5, with D unclear. This CDR3 has 15 amino acids. V lost 5 bases, J lost 1 base, and 12 bases lay in between. Germline lookup yields CDR1 KGHSH and CDR2 LQKENI. The CDR3 loop reads CASSETYTSNQPQHF. CDR3 DNA: TGTGCCAGCTCAGAGACGTATACAAGCAATCAGCCCCAGCATTTT.

In its sample, this clone was seen a few times. V and J are TRBV18 and TRBJ1-1; no firm D call. Germline assignment: CDR1 KGHSH and CDR2 LQKENI. The CDR3 loop spans 13 amino acids. V gave up 0 bases and J gave up 4 bases, with 6 bases separating them. CDR3 residues: CASSPPGVTEAFF. CDR3 nucleotides: TGTGCCAGCTCACCACCGGGTGTCACTGAAGCTTTCTTT.

This sequence joins TRBV28 and TRBJ1-2, with 8 bases fitting TRBD1. The germline V gene has CDR1 MDHEN and CDR2 SYDVKM. V trimming: 4 bases; J trimming: 3 bases; junction bases outside the gene matches: 1. CDR3 length: 13 amino acids. CDR3 amino acids: CASSSGQDYGYTF. The CDR3 region has the DNA TGTGCCAGCAGTTCGGGACAGGACTATGGCTACACCTTC.

The rearrangement links TRBV4-3 to TRBJ1-2; D gene uncertain. The V end lost 1 base, the J end lost 4 bases, and 10 bases lay between the germline ends. The CDR3 extends over 14 amino acids. The germline CDR1 and CDR2 sequences are LGHNA and YSLEER. The CDR3 loop is CASSQVGDLYGYTF. The CDR3, as DNA: TGCGCCAGCAGCCAAGTGGGCGATCTCTATGGCTACACCTTC.

The V gene is TRBV5-5, the J gene TRBJ2-2, with 7 bases aligning to TRBD1. Trimming removed 4 bases from V and 7 bases from J; junction bases left unmatched: 10. The germline V gene encodes CDR1 SGHKS and CDR2 YYEKEE (reference sequence). The CDR3 spans 15 residues. The CDR3 region is CASSLTGQIVGELFF. Here the CDR3 DNA reads TGTGCCAGCAGCCTAACGGGACAGATCGTCGGGGAGCTGTTTTTT.

This clone showed up just once. This sequence joins TRBV28 and TRBJ1-2; 8 bases agree with TRBD1. Losses at the gene ends were 6 bases for V and 8 bases for J; bases not matched to a gene: 11. CDR3 size: 14 residues. Germline loops: CDR1 MDHEN, CDR2 SYDVKM. The CDR3 coding sequence is TGTGCCAGCAGCCAACAGGGGGGCGTGAGGGGCTACACCTTC. Amino acid sequence: CASSQQGGVRGYTF.

The gene calls are TRBV25-1 and TRBJ2-1, with TRBD2 identical over 8 bases. The J segment lost 5 bases and the V segment lost 7 bases, leaving 10 bases of the junction unmatched. The CDR3 runs 15 residues. Germline loops: CDR1 MGHDK, CDR2 SYGVNS. In DNA form, the CDR3 reads TGTGCCAGCACCCGTACTAGCGGATATCACAATGAGCAGTTCTTC. Translating it yields CASTRTSGYHNEQFF.

This clone was observed once. The genes are TRBV2 and TRBJ1-6; D unresolved. Germline V CDR1 and CDR2: SNHLY, FYNNEI. The CDR3 spans 13 residues. Trimming removed 0 bases from V and 12 bases from J, with 9 bases in between. As DNA, the CDR3 is TGTGCCAGCAGTGAAGCGCTTAGGCTACCCCTCCACTTT. Its translation is CASSEALRLPLHF.

This clone has just a few counts. The J gene is TRBJ1-1, the V gene TRBV7-2, with unresolved D. The CDR3 length is 12 residues. Germline V lookup: CDR1 SGHTA, CDR2 FQGNSA. The germline V and J ends were trimmed by 2 bases and 4 bases, with 5 bases remaining between them. For the CDR3, the DNA is TGTGCCAGCAGCTTATTCAGCACTGAAGCTTTCTTT. Translated, it gives CASSLFSTEAFF. The full variable domain, its missing parts supplied by reference TRBV7-2 and TRBJ1-1, is GAGVSQSPSNKVTEKGKDVELRCDPISGHTALYWYRQSLGQGLEFLIYFQGNSAPDKSGLPSDRFSAERTGGSVSTLTIQRTQQEDSAVYLCASSLFSTEAFFGQGTRLTVV.

The genes are TRBV25-1 and TRBJ2-5; no clear D. Trimming pared 6 bases from V and 2 bases from J, leaving 10 bases between. This CDR3 has 13 residues. Germline-derived CDR1 and CDR2 are MGHDK and SYGVNS. The CDR3 sequence: CASRRTEQETQYF. Written as DNA, the CDR3 is TGTGCCAGCAGAAGGACGGAGCAAGAGACCCAGTACTTC.

The DNA for the CDR3 is TGCGCCAGCAGCCCTCAGACCAACGGACAGGATGGGGAGCAGTACTTC. This translates into CASSPQTNGQDGEQYF. The V and J genes are TRBV5-1 and TRBJ2-7; 7 nucleotides match TRBD1. CDR1 SGHRS and CDR2 YFSETQ come from the germline V gene. V shed 4 bases, J shed 7 bases, and the junction held 17 bases outside the gene matches. The CDR3 length is 16 residues.

In its sample, this clone was seen a few times. This rearrangement joins TRBV5-1 to TRBJ1-3; no firm D call. Trimming left V 3 bases short and J 4 bases short, with 14 bases between. CDR1 is SGHRS and CDR2 is YFSETQ in the germline V gene. The CDR3 sequence is 15 residues long. The DNA of the CDR3 is TGCGCCAGCAGCTCCGATGGAGAAGGGGGAAACACCATATATTTT. Translation: CASSSDGEGGNTIYF.

The CDR3 loop reads CSVRTGPTNEQFF. The CDR3 DNA reads TGCAGCGTTCGGACAGGTCCCACTAATGAGCAGTTCTTC. This sequence joins TRBV29-1 and TRBJ2-1; 7 nucleotides line up with TRBD1. This CDR3 has 13 amino acids. Germline lookup yields CDR1 SQVTM and CDR2 ANQGSEA. After removal of 5 bases from V and 7 bases from J, the junction contained 8 bases not matched to a gene.

The chain uses TRBV9 and TRBJ2-2, with D tentatively TRBD1 (5 bases). Trimming shortened V by 4 bases and J by 4 bases, and 14 bases separated the two germline ends. This CDR3 contains 15 residues. In germline, CDR1 is SGDLS, CDR2 YYNGEE. The chain's CDR3 is CASSPNFQGTGELFF. DNA for the CDR3: TGTGCCAGCAGCCCAAACTTTCAGGGCACCGGGGAGCTGTTTTTT.

The rearrangement joins TRBV7-3 to TRBJ2-2; 8 nucleotides agree with TRBD2. Trimming at V came to 6 bases and at J to 4 bases, leaving 7 bases not matched to a gene. The CDR3 spans 15 residues. Germline V lookup: CDR1 SGHTA, CDR2 FQGTGA. The CDR3 region is CASSSTSAGTGELFF. CDR3 nucleotides: TGTGCCAGCAGTTCGACTAGCGCCGGCACCGGGGAGCTGTTTTTT.

The rearrangement joins TRBV29-1 to TRBJ1-1; the D is unclear. Germline V lookup: CDR1 SQVTM, CDR2 ANQGSEA. Between the trimmed V and J ends, which lost 4 bases and 6 bases, there was a span of 18 bases. The CDR3 has 14 amino acids. In DNA, the CDR3 is TGCAGCGTTGGGGAGAGAAGCATGGTCGCTGAAGCTTTCTTT. Translated: CSVGERSMVAEAFF. Full variable domain (missing parts from reference TRBV29-1 and TRBJ1-1): SAVISQKPSRDICQRGTSLTIQCQVDSQVTMMFWYRQQPGQSLTLIATANQGSEATYESGFVIDKFPISRPNLTFSTLTVSNMSPEDSSIYLCSVGERSMVAEAFFGQGTRLTVV.

The chain links TRBV7-9 to TRBJ2-7; tentatively, D is TRBD1 (6 bases). The CDR3 extends over 14 amino acids. Per the germline V gene, CDR1 is SEHNR and CDR2 is FQNEAQ (reference sequence). V was cut by 5 bases and J by 3 bases, with 14 bases left in between. CDR3 in DNA: TGTGCCAGCAGCGGAGGACAGTCCCTCTACGAGCAGTACTTC. Its translation is CASSGGQSLYEQYF.

The V and J genes are TRBV6-5 and TRBJ2-7, with D hard to call. Deletions cut 4 bases from V and 7 bases from J, with 14 bases between. The CDR3 is 13 amino acids. The germline gives CDR1 MNHEY, CDR2 SVGAGI. CDR3 in amino acids: CASSSPPWGEQYF. CDR3 nucleotide sequence: TGTGCCAGCAGTTCCCCCCCTTGGGGAGAGCAGTACTTC.

This chain links TRBV5-1 with TRBJ2-1; D is ambiguous. Germline values: CDR1 SGHRS, CDR2 YFSETQ. V was clipped by 4 bases and J by 8 bases, with 22 bases between them. The CDR3 consists of 16 residues. The CDR3 reads CASSLDVGDPSDEQFF. The CDR3 bases are TGCGCCAGCAGCCTCGACGTAGGCGACCCGTCAGATGAGCAGTTCTTC.

Here the CDR3 DNA reads TGTGCCAGCAGCCAAGATAGTAACAGGGGGATCTCCGAGCAGTACTTC. It translates to CASSQDSNRGISEQYF. The chain links TRBV4-2 to TRBJ2-7; TRBD1 matches at 8 bases. The CDR3 has 16 residues. Germline trimming cut 0 bases from V and 6 bases from J; bases unmatched to any gene: 10. CDR1 and CDR2 (germline): LGHNA, YNFKEQ.

The genes are TRBV27 and TRBJ2-3, with 8 bases that match TRBD2. The CDR3 sequence is 14 residues long. The V gene's germline CDR1 is MNHEY and CDR2 SMNVEV (reference sequence). The V gene end was trimmed by 7 bases and the J gene end by 4 bases; junction bases not matched to a gene: 7. CDR3 in amino acids: CASIGAGGSDTQYF. The CDR3 nucleotides are TGTGCCAGCATTGGGGCGGGAGGTTCAGATACGCAGTATTTT.

This chain links TRBV11-3 with TRBJ2-3; D is possibly TRBD2 (5 bases). V lost 1 base to trimming and J lost 0 bases, with 5 bases between them. Germline assignment: CDR1 SGHNT and CDR2 YENEEA. This CDR3 comprises 14 residues. CDR3 DNA sequence: TGTGCCAGCAGCTTAGGCGGGAGCACAGATACGCAGTATTTT. It is translated as CASSLGGSTDTQYF.

This clone came up once. The genes are TRBV4-1 and TRBJ1-2, with D possibly being TRBD1 (5 bases). The CDR3 totals 12 residues. The germline V gene encodes CDR1 MGHRA and CDR2 YSYEKL. The V and J ends lost 1 base and 5 bases respectively, with 5 bases between them. The CDR3 loop is CASSQAGYGYTF. CDR3 coding DNA: TGCGCCAGCAGCCAAGCAGGGTATGGCTACACCTTC.

The chain carries TRBV28 and TRBJ1-2, with D hard to call. The germline CDR1 and CDR2 sequences are MDHEN and SYDVKM. V gave up 2 bases and J gave up 3 bases, with 4 bases separating them. The CDR3 contains 12 residues. CDR3 sequence reads: CASSLGDYGYTF. DNA of the CDR3: TGTGCCAGCAGTTTAGGGGACTATGGCTACACCTTC.